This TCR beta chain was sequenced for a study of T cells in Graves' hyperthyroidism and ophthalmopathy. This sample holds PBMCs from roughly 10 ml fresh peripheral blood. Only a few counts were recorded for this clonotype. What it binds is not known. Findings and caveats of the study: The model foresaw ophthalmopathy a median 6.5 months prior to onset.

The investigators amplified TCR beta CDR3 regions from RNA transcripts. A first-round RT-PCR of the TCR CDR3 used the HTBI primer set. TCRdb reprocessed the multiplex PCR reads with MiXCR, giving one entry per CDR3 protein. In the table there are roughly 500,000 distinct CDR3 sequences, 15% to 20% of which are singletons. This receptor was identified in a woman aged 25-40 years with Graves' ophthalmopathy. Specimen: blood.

CDR3 coding DNA: TGTGCCAGCAGCCAAGATAGACTAGCGGGAGTCGATGAGCAGTTCTTC. This translates into CASSQDRLAGVDEQFF. The chain uses TRBV14 and TRBJ2-1, with 12 bases that match TRBD2. The ends lost 0 bases at V and 8 bases at J; junction bases unmatched: 5. This CDR3 spans 16 amino acids. CDR1 is SGHDN and CDR2 is FVKESK in the germline V gene.